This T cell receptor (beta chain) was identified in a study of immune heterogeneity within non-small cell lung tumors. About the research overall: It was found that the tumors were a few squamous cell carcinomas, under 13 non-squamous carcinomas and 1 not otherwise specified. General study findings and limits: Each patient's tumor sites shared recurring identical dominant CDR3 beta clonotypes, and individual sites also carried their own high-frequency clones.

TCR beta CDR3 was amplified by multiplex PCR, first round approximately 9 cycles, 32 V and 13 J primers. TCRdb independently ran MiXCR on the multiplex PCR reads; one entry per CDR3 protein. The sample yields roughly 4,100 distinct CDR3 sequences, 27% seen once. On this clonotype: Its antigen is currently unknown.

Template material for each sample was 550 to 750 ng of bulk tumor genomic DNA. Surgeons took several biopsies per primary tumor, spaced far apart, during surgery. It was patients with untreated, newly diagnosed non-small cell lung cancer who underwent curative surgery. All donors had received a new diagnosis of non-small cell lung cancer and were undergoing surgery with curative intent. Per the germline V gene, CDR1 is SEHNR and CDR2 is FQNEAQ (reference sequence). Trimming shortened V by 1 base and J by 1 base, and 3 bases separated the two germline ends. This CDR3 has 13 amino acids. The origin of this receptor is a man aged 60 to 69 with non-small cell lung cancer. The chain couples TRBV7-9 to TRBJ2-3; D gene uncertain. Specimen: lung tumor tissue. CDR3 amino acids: CASSLGGTDTQYF. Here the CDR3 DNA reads TGTGCCAGCAGCTTAGGTGGCACAGATACGCAGTATTTT.